This TCR beta chain was sequenced during a study of CD8+CD57+ T cells in acquired aplastic anemia. This clonotype occurred many times. Its antigen is unidentified. The TCR beta profiling, which covered VDJ combination and CDR3 sequence, was carried out using genomic DNA as the template. TCRdb re-derived calls from the reads in MiXCR, one entry per CDR3 protein. Of approximately 170,000 distinct CDR3 sequences in the sample, around 50% were seen once. Germline V gene sequence: CDR1 SEHNR, CDR2 FQNEAQ (reference sequence). V was trimmed by 3 bases and J by 6 bases, leaving 26 bases between them. The CDR3 sequence is 18 residues long. Whole-study results and caveats: Researchers report that some 31 CD8+ CDR3 sequences appeared in both patients and controls.

The chain couples TRBV7-9 to TRBJ1-1; possibly TRBD1 for D (6 bases). Sequencing was performed on sorted CD4+, CD8+, or CD8+CD57+ T cells (not recorded which) from PBMCs. The sequence derives from a human donor in good health, serving as a control. CDR3 loop: CASSLRAGVLLQKAEAFF. The CDR3 DNA follows: TGTGCCAGCAGCTTGAGAGCAGGGGTCCTCTTACAAAAGGCTGAAGCTTTCTTT.